This record concerns one T cell receptor beta chain sequence. Antigen specificity is unknown. The CDR3 is 15 residues long. V lost 7 bases, J lost 3 bases, and 8 bases stayed unmatched. Germline assignment: CDR1 LNHDA and CDR2 SQIVND (reference sequence). Treatment specified: roughly ten-day PBMC culture with coronavirus spike peptide pools or control peptides (ViraFEST assay). Sequencing of DNA taken from cultured CD4+ T cells relied on the Oncomine TCR Beta short-read assay. Each CDR3 protein is one row after TCRdb ran MiXCR on the PCR reads. The table includes approximately 15,000 distinct CDR3 sequences, under 60% detected once. This record comes from a study of vaccination and CD4 T cells after COVID-19. Study background: The stimulating agents, overlapping spike peptides, came from SARS-CoV-2, HCoV-NL63, HCoV-OC43 and HCoV-229E. Control cultures received a CEFX pool, an HIV-1 Nef pool, or no peptide.

This chain connects TRBV19 to TRBJ2-2; 7 bases are a match to TRBD1. The origin of this receptor is a human donor who had recovered from COVID-19. Sequencing was carried out using CD4+ T cells from blood, cultured in vitro. The CDR3 region has the DNA TGTGCCAGTACCCTGACAGGGAAGGACACCGGGGAGCTGTTTTTT. Its protein product is CASTLTGKDTGELFF.